These T cell receptor beta chains were read from a single sample in a study of radiation and T cells in renal cell carcinoma. Repertoires were generated with immunoSEQ multiplex PCR, while TCRdb's copy carries only in-frame clones and drops some. The sample holds around 30,000 clones; roughly 80% are singletons and the top ten take roughly a third. Sequenced material: blood, taken from a patient whose treatment included radiotherapy and nephrectomy. These TCRs come from a man aged 55 to 70 with renal cell carcinoma. CDR3s include the opening cysteine and the closing phenylalanine or tryptophan.

>TRBJ1-5|TRBV19
CASSLGHRNQPQHF
>TRBJ2-5|TRBV5-1
CASNGGSLAETQYF
>TRBJ2-1|TRBV19
CASSNLRGDKSYNEQFF
>TRBJ1-4|TRBV5-1
CASSLAGSTNEKLFF
>TRBJ1-1|TRBV4-1
CASSHSGEAEAFF
>TRBJ1-2|TRBV18
CASSPLQGAQGYTF
>TRBJ2-7|TRBV5-1
CASSLNGISSYEQYF
>TRBJ2-7|TRBV18
CASSPIRGGYEQYF
>TRBJ2-5|TRBV15
CATSRPGTGLQETQYF
>TRBJ1-5|TRBV19
CASSIGQGRKQPQHF
>TRBJ2-3|TRBV6-1
CASSRLAAVRDTQYF
>TRBJ2-4|TRBV7-6
CASSVGLADIQYF
>TRBJ2-7|TRBV4-1
CASSQDVPGPYEQYF
>TRBJ2-5|TRBV5-1
CASSLGLAGDIETQYF
>TRBJ2-5|TRBV5-6
CASSFTPETQYF
>TRBJ2-4|TRBV28
CASNTSGTKNIQYF
>TRBJ1-1|TRBV9
CASSVVEGGAEAFF
>TRBJ1-4|TRBV5-1
CASSRQGSNEKLFF
>TRBJ2-6|TRBV30
CAWSRGPGANVLTF
>TRBJ1-1|TRBV30
CAWSVGRGRVTVTEAFF
>TRBJ2-3|TRBV15
CATSRGLRIDTQYF
>TRBJ2-4|TRBV5-6
CASSLDPRTTNIQYF
>TRBJ1-4|TRBV7-9
CASSLTEKLFF
>TRBJ1-1|TRBV28
CASSLRVRKNTEAFF
>TRBJ1-1|TRBV4-3
CASSQDRLNTEAFF
>TRBJ2-7|TRBV5-1
CASSLRPGTSGREGYF
>TRBJ2-1|TRBV11-1
CASSPFLDRVYNEQFF
>TRBJ2-7|TRBV5-4
CASSLISSVEQYF
>TRBJ2-7|TRBV11-2
CASSLYRGSYEQYF
>TRBJ1-1|TRBV2
CASRNTYDRTEAFF
>TRBJ2-7|TRBV29-1
CSVGHPQRAPYEQYF
>TRBJ2-1|TRBV15
CATSRAETGIARVPQFF
>TRBJ2-1|TRBV30
CAWRLTVTEFF
>TRBJ1-4|TRBV7-7
CASSLAEGKLFF
>TRBJ2-1|TRBV18
CASSPASGSYNEQFF
>TRBJ1-2|TRBV25-1
CASEWNYGYTF
>TRBJ2-7|TRBV2
CASRGGLAYEQYF
>TRBJ2-3|TRBV7-2
CASSFRGEGDTQYF
>TRBJ2-3|TRBV5-4
CASSSPGLAGKDTQYF
>TRBJ1-2|TRBV5-1
CASMGQEGFRGYTF
>TRBJ2-1|TRBV19
CASSPSRVSNIGTLNEQFF
>TRBJ1-5|TRBV19
CASRLRGPGQPQHF